A single sample gave rise to the 20 T cell receptor beta chains below, sequenced in a study of T cells expressing NK-cell markers. TCRdb re-called the 5' RACE reads and gives one entry per CDR3 protein, without DNA. The listing records 250,000 to 300,000 distinct CDR3 sequences. Sequenced material: blood T cells: a sorted CD56 or NKG2C T cell subset, CD4+ or CD8+ T cells, or bulk PBMC T cells (not recorded which). The receptors stem from a man between 18 and 35 years old in good health.

The rearrangement joins TRBV7-3 to TRBJ2-2. The germline gives CDR1 SGHTA, CDR2 FQGTGA. The length of the CDR3 is 13 residues. The CDR3 region is CASSLLFPGELFF.

The chain carries TRBV7-2 and TRBJ2-3. From germline, CDR1 is SGHTA and CDR2 FQGNSA. There are 16 residues in the CDR3. The CDR3 reads CASSLSTAVTQLTQYF.

The chain recombines TRBV7-8 with TRBJ1-5. Germline loops: CDR1 SGHVS, CDR2 FQNEAQ. The CDR3 has 14 residues. This chain's CDR3 is CASSYKGREQPQHF.

The V gene is TRBV10-3, the J gene TRBJ2-2; the TCRdb D gene call, TRBD1, has no DNA to confirm it. The CDR3 runs to 17 residues. Germline CDR1 reads ENHRY; CDR2 reads SYGVKD. This chain's CDR3 is CAISAVRGAAITGELFF.

The V call is TRBV7-2, the J call TRBJ2-1; the D call from TCRdb, TRBD1, cannot be confirmed without DNA. CDR3 length: 16 amino acids. Germline assignment: CDR1 SGHTA and CDR2 FQGNSA. CDR3: CASSPALSGRVNGGFF. Based on the CDR3 plus reference TRBV7-2 and TRBJ2-1, the full variable domain is GAGVSQSPSNKVTEKGKDVELRCDPISGHTALYWYRQSLGQGLEFLIYFQGNSAPDKSGLPSDRFSAERTGGSVSTLTIQRTQQEDSAVYLCASSPALSGRVNGGFFGPGTRLTVL.

The genes are TRBV29-1 and TRBJ2-1; TCRdb outputs TRBD1, but without DNA this stays unchecked. The CDR3 totals 15 residues. Germline V lookup: CDR1 SQVTM, CDR2 ANQGSEA. CDR3 sequence: CSGRAGGLSYNEQFF.

The rearrangement uses TRBV27 and TRBJ2-3; with no DNA, the TCRdb D assignment of TRBD2 cannot be verified. Germline V gene lookup returns CDR1 MNHEY and CDR2 SMNVEV (reference sequence). This CDR3 has 22 residues. CDR3: CASSLSKNLAGVILDRTDTQYF.

The chain recombines TRBV6-5 with TRBJ1-1; the D call from TCRdb, TRBD1, cannot be confirmed without DNA. Germline CDR1 reads MNHEY; CDR2 reads SVGAGI. The CDR3 is made up of 15 amino acids. CDR3 sequence reads: CASSSPSRQNTEAFF.

This sequence joins TRBV5-6 and TRBJ1-2; TCRdb designates TRBD1, a call that cannot be tested without DNA. CDR3 size: 15 residues. Looked up from germline, CDR1 is SGHDT and CDR2 is YYEEEE. The CDR3 sequence: CASSFRTGGNYGYTF.

The chain carries TRBV24-1 and TRBJ2-1; TCRdb names TRBD2, which stays unverified in the absence of DNA. The CDR3 has 15 residues. The germline CDR1 and CDR2 sequences are KGHDR and SFDVKD. The CDR3 loop is CATSAAGPAGNEQFF.

The chain has TRBV5-5 and TRBJ1-5; the D gene TCRdb calls, TRBD1, cannot be checked with no DNA. Germline V gene sequence: CDR1 SGHKS, CDR2 YYEKEE (reference sequence). This CDR3 region has 17 residues. CDR3 protein: CASSLGGDRLSNQPQHF.

This chain connects TRBV12-5 to TRBJ2-2; lacking DNA, the TRBD2 call made by TCRdb goes unchecked. Germline CDR1 and CDR2: LGHNT and FRNRAP. The length of the CDR3 is 16 residues. The chain's CDR3 is CASGHWELSNTGELFF.

The chain has TRBV30 and TRBJ2-1. This CDR3 is built from 14 residues. The germline V gene has CDR1 GTSNPN and CDR2 SVGIG (reference sequence). CDR3 in amino acids: CAWGSGSLYNEQFF.

The chain links TRBV30 to TRBJ2-7. This CDR3 has 14 amino acids. Per germline, CDR1 GTSNPN and CDR2 SVGIG (reference sequence). The CDR3 loop reads CAWSVLLGVGEQYF.

The chain combines TRBV12-3 or TRBV12-4 with TRBJ1-3. The CDR3 loop spans 14 amino acids. CDR3 region: CASSGGQAGNTIYF.

This rearrangement joins TRBV21-1 to TRBJ2-3; TCRdb gives TRBD1 as the D gene, but with no DNA this cannot be confirmed. TRBV21-1 is a recognized pseudogene. The CDR3 loop spans 16 amino acids. The CDR3 reads CASSDRRPASTDTQYF.

This chain uses TRBV2 with TRBJ2-2; no DNA is available, so the TRBD2 call from TCRdb remains unchecked. This CDR3 is 16 amino acids long. Per the germline V gene, CDR1 is SNHLY and CDR2 is FYNNEI. CDR3 protein: CASSSRTSGYTGELFF.

V usage is TRBV20-1 and J usage is TRBJ2-1; TCRdb's D gene call, TRBD2, goes unchecked for lack of DNA. The CDR3 is 17 residues long. CDR1 is DFQATT and CDR2 is SNEGSKA in the germline V gene (reference sequence). This CDR3 reads CSARVLAGLPPYNEQFF.

V and J are TRBV4-1 and TRBJ1-1; TCRdb reports TRBD1, a call that lacks DNA to check it against. The CDR3 length is 13 residues. CDR1 is MGHRA and CDR2 is YSYEKL in the germline V gene. The CDR3 loop reads CASSQDRGIEAFF.

This chain links TRBV29-1 with TRBJ2-7; TCRdb designates TRBD1, a call that cannot be tested without DNA. This CDR3 comprises 14 residues. Germline V gene sequence: CDR1 SQVTM, CDR2 ANQGSEA. The CDR3 spells CSVEKGGTLREQYF.